This entry features one T cell receptor beta chain sequence. As yet, its antigen is unknown. The sample belongs to a study of OX40 agonist ivuxolimab in advanced cancers. In the study overall: A history of anti-PD-1, anti-PD-L1 or anti-CTLA-4 therapy was acceptable, and roughly 40% had some.

The table came from immunoSEQ multiplex PCR; TCRdb's copy has only in-frame clones and leaves some out. The top ten clones hold approximately 0.7% of a sample with over 50,000 clones, around 83% of them seen once. Findings and caveats of the study: The investigators did not determine what antigen specificity the expanded peripheral T cells had. Individuals who were partial responders at 0.1-3.0 mg/kg had clonal expansion that ranked among the lowest. Mean expanded clone counts were higher in CD8+ than CD4+ T cells.

The source of this sequence is an adult with an advanced solid tumor such as melanoma, head and neck, liver or kidney cancer. This sample comprised CD4+ or CD8+ T cells sorted from blood, obtained in a trial of the OX40 agonist ivuxolimab.

Here the CDR3 reads CASSANPGAHSPLHF. CDR3 DNA: TGTGCCAGCAGCGCCAACCCGGGGGCCCATTCACCCCTCCACTTT. The chain recombines TRBV7-3 with TRBJ1-6, with TRBD1 as a possible D gene (6 bases). The V end lost 5 bases, the J end lost 8 bases, and 16 bases lay between the germline ends. CDR1 and CDR2 from the germline V gene are SGHTA and FQGTGA. This CDR3 region has 15 residues.